The TCR beta chain described here comes from a study of blood T cell repertoires in COVID-19. Study in general: The United States, Italy and Spain were the sources of the acute and convalescent COVID-19 samples. From T cells, B-cell-depleted T cells, or PBMCs came the material, which was cDNA or gDNA.

Per the original methods: Estimation of nucleated cell counts relied on the amplification of reference gene primers. Produced via immunoSEQ multiplex PCR; TCRdb's table is partial and in-frame only. D and trimming were read from the DNA, whereas the V and J calls and clone size are those reported in that table. The repertoire holds around 66,000 clones, about four fifths seen once, with roughly a tenth in the top ten. There are 16 residues in the CDR3. V lost 4 bases, J lost 4 bases, and 11 bases stayed unmatched. The germline V gene has CDR1 MNHNS and CDR2 SASEGT. The sample was peripheral blood. This receptor was identified in a human donor in a cohort sampled during active COVID-19. This chain links TRBV6-1 with TRBJ1-2; 8 bases fit TRBD1. The CDR3 spells CASSGLRTGQAYGYTF. CDR3 DNA: TGTGCCAGCAGTGGGCTCAGGACAGGGCAGGCCTATGGCTACACCTTC.